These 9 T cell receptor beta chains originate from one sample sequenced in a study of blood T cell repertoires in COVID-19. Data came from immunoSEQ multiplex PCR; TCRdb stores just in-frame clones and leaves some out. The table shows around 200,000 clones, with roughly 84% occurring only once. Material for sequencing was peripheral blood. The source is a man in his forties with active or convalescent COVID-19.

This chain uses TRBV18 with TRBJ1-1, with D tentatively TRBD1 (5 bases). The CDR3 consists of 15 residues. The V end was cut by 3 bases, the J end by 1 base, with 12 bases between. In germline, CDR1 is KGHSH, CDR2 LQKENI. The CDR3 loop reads CASSPYGAQNTEAFF. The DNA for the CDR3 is TGTGCCAGCTCACCCTATGGGGCCCAGAACACTGAAGCTTTCTTT.

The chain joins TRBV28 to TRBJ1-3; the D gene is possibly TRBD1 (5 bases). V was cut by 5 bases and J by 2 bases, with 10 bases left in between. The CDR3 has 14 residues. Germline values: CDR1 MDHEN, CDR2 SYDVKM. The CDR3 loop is CASSRGRAGNTIYF. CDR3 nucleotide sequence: TGTGCCAGCAGTAGGGGAAGGGCTGGAAACACCATATATTTT.

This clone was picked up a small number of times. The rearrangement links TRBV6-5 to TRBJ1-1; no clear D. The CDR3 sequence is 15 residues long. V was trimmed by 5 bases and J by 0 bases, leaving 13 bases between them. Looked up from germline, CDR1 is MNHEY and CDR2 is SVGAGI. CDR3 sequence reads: CASSNDQVMNTEAFF. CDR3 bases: TGTGCCAGCAGTAACGACCAGGTTATGAACACTGAAGCTTTCTTT.

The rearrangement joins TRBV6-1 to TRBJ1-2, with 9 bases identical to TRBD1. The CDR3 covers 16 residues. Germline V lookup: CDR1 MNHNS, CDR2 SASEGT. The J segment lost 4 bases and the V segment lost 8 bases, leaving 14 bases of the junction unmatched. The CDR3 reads CASGAGTGRPGYGYTF. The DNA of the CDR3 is TGTGCCAGCGGTGCCGGGACAGGGCGTCCTGGCTATGGCTACACCTTC.

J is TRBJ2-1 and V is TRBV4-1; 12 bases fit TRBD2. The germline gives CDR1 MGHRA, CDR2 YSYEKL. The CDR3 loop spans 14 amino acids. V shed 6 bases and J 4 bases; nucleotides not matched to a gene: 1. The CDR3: CASRGTSGYNEQFF. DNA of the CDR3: TGCGCCAGCAGAGGGACTAGCGGGTACAATGAGCAGTTCTTC.

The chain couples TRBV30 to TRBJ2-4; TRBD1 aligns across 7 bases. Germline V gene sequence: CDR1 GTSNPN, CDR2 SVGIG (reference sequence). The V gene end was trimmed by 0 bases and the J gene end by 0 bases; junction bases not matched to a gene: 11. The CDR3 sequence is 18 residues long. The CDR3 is CAWSVQVSTGRAKNIQYF. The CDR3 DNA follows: TGTGCCTGGAGTGTACAGGTATCGACAGGGCGAGCCAAAAACATTCAGTACTTC.

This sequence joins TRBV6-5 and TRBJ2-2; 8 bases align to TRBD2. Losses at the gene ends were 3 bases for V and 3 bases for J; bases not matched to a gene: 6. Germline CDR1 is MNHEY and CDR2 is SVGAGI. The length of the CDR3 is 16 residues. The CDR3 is CASSYAAGGDTGELFF. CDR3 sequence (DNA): TGTGCCAGCAGTTATGCGGCGGGGGGCGACACCGGGGAGCTGTTTTTT.

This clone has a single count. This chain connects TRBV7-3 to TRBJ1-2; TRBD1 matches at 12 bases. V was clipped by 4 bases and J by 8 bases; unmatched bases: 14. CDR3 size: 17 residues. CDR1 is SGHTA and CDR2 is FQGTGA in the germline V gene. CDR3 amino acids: CASSYTGTGGLIKGYTF. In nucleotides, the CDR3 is TGTGCCAGCAGCTACACAGGGACAGGGGGCTTGATCAAAGGCTACACCTTC.

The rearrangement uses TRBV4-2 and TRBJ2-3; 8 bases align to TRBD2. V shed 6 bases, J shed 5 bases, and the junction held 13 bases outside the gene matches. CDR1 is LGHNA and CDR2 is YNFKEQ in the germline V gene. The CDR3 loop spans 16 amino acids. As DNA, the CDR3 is TGTGCCAGCAGGGATTTAGCGGGGTGGGGGAGAGATACGCAGTATTTT. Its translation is CASRDLAGWGRDTQYF.